Each of the 18 T cell receptor beta chains below was sequenced from the same sample in a study of blood T cells in healthy people across ages. Combining a sample-barcoded 5' primer with a J-beta primer mix, a second PCR ran for roughly 7 to 12 cycles. TCRdb re-called the 5' RACE reads with MiXCR, one entry per CDR3 protein. The sample has around 780,000 distinct CDR3 sequences, approximately 60% seen once. Sequenced material: blood. These receptors came from a man in his forties or fifties in good health.

This chain links TRBV20-1 with TRBJ1-6; TRBD1 aligns across 8 bases. Germline-derived CDR1 and CDR2 are DFQATT and SNEGSKA (reference sequence). This CDR3 spans 13 amino acids. The V and J ends lost 5 bases and 6 bases, in that order; junction bases with no gene match: 3. This CDR3 is CSAEDRGNSPLHF. CDR3 sequence (DNA): TGCAGTGCTGAAGACAGGGGTAATTCACCCCTCCACTTT.

The genes are TRBV28 and TRBJ2-3; D not certain. CDR1 MDHEN and CDR2 SYDVKM come from the germline V gene. This CDR3 has 14 residues. V lost 6 bases and J lost 0, with 10 bases in between. CDR3 nucleotides: TGTGCCAGCAGCCCCCAACCTAGCACAGATACGCAGTATTTT. This translates into CASSPQPSTDTQYF.

This sequence joins TRBV9 and TRBJ2-1, with 8 nucleotides matching TRBD2. CDR1 and CDR2 (germline): SGDLS, YYNGEE. The CDR3 is 15 amino acids. V was clipped by 3 bases and J by 0 bases; unmatched bases: 2. The CDR3 DNA reads as TGTGCCAGCAGCGCGCTAGCGGGCTCCTACAATGAGCAGTTCTTC. It yields the protein CASSALAGSYNEQFF. The complete variable domain, with remaining parts taken from reference TRBV9 and TRBJ2-1, reads DSGVTQTPKHLITATGQRVTLRCSPRSGDLSVYWYQQSLDQGLQFLIQYYNGEERAKGNILERFSAQQFPDLHSELNLSSLELGDSALYFCASSALAGSYNEQFFGPGTRLTVL.

In this sample, this clonotype turned up once. This chain uses TRBV2 with TRBJ1-6; 8 positions agree with TRBD1. The trim removed 6 bases at V and 8 bases at J, leaving 12 bases unmatched. Per the germline V gene, CDR1 is SNHLY and CDR2 is FYNNEI. The CDR3 totals 16 residues. The CDR3 is CASRETGAAHYSPLHF. DNA for the CDR3: TGTGCCAGCAGGGAGACAGGGGCCGCCCATTATTCACCCCTCCACTTT.

The count of this clonotype is one. This chain links TRBV2 with TRBJ1-5, with 11 bases matching TRBD1. Looked up from germline, CDR1 is SNHLY and CDR2 is FYNNEI. V lost 4 bases and J lost 6; bases outside the gene matches: 5. This CDR3 is 15 amino acids long. The CDR3 region has the DNA TGTGCCAGCAGTGTTGAGGGGACAGGGGGTCAGCCCCAGCATTTT. Encoded protein: CASSVEGTGGQPQHF.

The V and J genes are TRBV5-5 and TRBJ2-7; D remains ambiguous. V was shortened by 5 bases and J by 2 bases, with 5 bases between the two germline ends. The CDR3 runs 11 residues. Looked up from germline, CDR1 is SGHKS and CDR2 is YYEKEE (reference sequence). The DNA of the CDR3 is TGTGCCAGCAGAACAGCCTACGAGCAGTACTTC. Amino acids: CASRTAYEQYF.

The chain carries TRBV29-1 and TRBJ2-4; TRBD1 aligns across 9 bases. The DNA end is a closer match to TRBJ2-7, so the J assignment may be wrong. The germline V gene has CDR1 SQVTM and CDR2 ANQGSEA. There are 12 residues in the CDR3. The CDR3, as DNA: TGCAGCGGCGGGACAGGGTTCTACGAGCAGTACTTC. Translating gives CSGGTGFYEQYF.

This clonotype appeared a few times. V is TRBV6-5 and J is TRBJ2-1; D gene unclear. From germline, CDR1 is MNHEY and CDR2 SVGAGI. This CDR3 spans 14 amino acids. The ends were cut back, 2 bases at V and 1 base at J, with 6 bases in the middle. The CDR3 loop is CASSYTDSYNEQFF. CDR3 in DNA: TGTGCCAGCAGTTACACAGATTCCTACAATGAGCAGTTCTTC.

This chain links TRBV27 with TRBJ2-5; perhaps TRBD1 as D (5 bases). The DNA matches TRBJ2-7 better at its end, which makes the J call doubtful. CDR1 MNHEY and CDR2 SMNVEV come from the germline V gene (reference sequence). CDR3 size: 16 residues. The CDR3 spells CASSTISGKKKYEQYF. CDR3 in DNA: TGTGCCAGCAGCACAATCTCAGGGAAGAAAAAGTACGAGCAGTACTTC.

The table lists this clonotype with a count of one. CDR3: CASSGTDIQYF. CDR3 DNA sequence: TGTGCCAGCAGTGGGACAGACATTCAGTACTTC. J is TRBJ2-7 and V is TRBV12-3 or TRBV12-4, with 7 bases identical to TRBD1. The closer fit of TRBJ2-4 to the DNA end suggests the J call may be wrong. CDR3 length equals 11 residues.

This clonotype was observed a single time. CDR3 residues: CATASGTRTDTQYF. CDR3 DNA: TGTGCCACCGCTAGCGGGACCCGCACAGATACGCAGTATTTT. The V gene is TRBV10-3, the J gene TRBJ2-3; 9 bases match TRBD2. CDR1 is ENHRY and CDR2 is SYGVKD in the germline V gene. There are 14 residues in the CDR3. J lost 1 base, V lost 10 bases, and 6 bases had no gene match.

The chain joins TRBV21-1 to TRBJ2-4; the D segment call TRBD1 is taken from the table without a DNA check. TRBJ2-5 matches the DNA end more closely, so the J call is doubtful. TRBV21-1 is shown as a pseudogene. This CDR3 has 18 amino acids. The CDR3 reads CASTTSLGIRGTQETQYF. For the CDR3, the DNA is TGTGCCAGCACCACAAGCCTAGGGATAAGGGGCACTCAAGAGACCCAGTACTTC.

This clonotype was recorded a few times. The rearrangement links TRBV2 to TRBJ1-6, with D possibly TRBD1 on 6 matching bases. CDR1 is SNHLY, CDR2 FYNNEI, per germline. CDR3 size: 15 residues. Trimming left V 8 bases short and J 3 bases short, with 14 bases between. The CDR3: CASLRGLGYNSPLHF. The DNA for the CDR3 is TGTGCCAGCCTCAGGGGACTCGGCTATAATTCACCCCTCCACTTT.

This clonotype was observed many times. This chain joins TRBV9 and TRBJ2-7, with D possibly matching TRBD2 (5 bases). Looked up from germline, CDR1 is SGDLS and CDR2 is YYNGEE. With 0 bases removed from V and 2 bases from J, the gap between germline ends came to 12 bases. There are 15 residues in the CDR3. The CDR3 region has the DNA TGTGCCAGCAGCGTAGGACTGGAGGCAGCCTACGAGCAGTACTTC. Translation: CASSVGLEAAYEQYF.

This chain links TRBV4-3 with TRBJ2-3; perhaps TRBD2 as D (5 bases). Trimming removed 0 bases at V and 5 bases at J, with 15 bases between. The CDR3 length is 16 residues. Germline CDR1 is LGHNA and CDR2 is YSLEER. The CDR3 sequence is CASSQDDDHRGDTQYF. DNA of the CDR3: TGCGCCAGCAGCCAAGATGATGACCACCGGGGAGATACGCAGTATTTT.

This clonotype came up a few times. The chain couples TRBV6-1 to TRBJ2-7; no clear D. The germline gives CDR1 MNHNS, CDR2 SASEGT. V lost 5 bases, J lost 0 bases, and 14 bases lay in between. This CDR3 contains 15 residues. The CDR3 sequence: CASSPDLLSSYEQYF. CDR3 DNA: TGTGCCAGCAGTCCCGACCTATTGAGCTCCTACGAGCAGTACTTC.

V is TRBV5-1 and J is TRBJ2-3; D is perhaps TRBD2 (5 bases). Germline V gene sequence: CDR1 SGHRS, CDR2 YFSETQ. V shed 4 bases and J shed 1 base, with 16 bases lying between them. The CDR3 extends over 16 amino acids. For the CDR3, the DNA is TGCGCCAGCAGCCTCTCCCTAGTCGGGGGCACAGATACGCAGTATTTT. Its translation is CASSLSLVGGTDTQYF.

The chain uses TRBV6-5 and TRBJ1-1; D is ambiguous. The CDR3 spans 15 residues. V was cut by 0 bases and J by 8 bases, with 16 bases left in between. Germline lookup yields CDR1 MNHEY and CDR2 SVGAGI. The CDR3 DNA is TGTGCCAGCAGTTACTCTTCGAAAGGTGATGTCGAAGCTTTCTTT. As protein: CASSYSSKGDVEAFF.